The entry below gives a single TCR beta chain sequence along with its context. CDR3 length equals 14 residues. The J segment lost 4 bases and the V segment lost 0 bases, leaving 2 bases of the junction unmatched. Looked up from germline, CDR1 is SGHVS and CDR2 is FQNEAQ. The source of the sample is a study of blood T cell repertoires in COVID-19. The wider study: PBMCs, B-cell-depleted T cells, or T cells were the source of the cDNA or gDNA that made up the material.

The repertoire was sequenced with immunoSEQ multiplex PCR; TCRdb's copy has only in-frame clones and lacks some. The data show some 330,000 clones, about 92% seen once. This study enrolled people aged roughly 18 to 89 from around 25 US geographic areas. Donors were grouped by their self-reported clinical history. The sample consisted of PBMCs or T cells enriched from blood (not recorded which). The chain has TRBV7-8 and TRBJ1-2, with 7 bases that match TRBD1. The TCR was taken from a woman between 25 and 40 years old who had recovered from COVID-19. The CDR3 sequence: CASSLAGGAYGYTF. For the CDR3, the DNA is TGTGCCAGCAGCTTAGCAGGGGGCGCCTATGGCTACACCTTC.